The 2 T cell receptor beta chains below come from one sample, sequenced in a study of blood T cell repertoires in COVID-19. Generated by immunoSEQ multiplex PCR, the TCRdb table keeps only in-frame clones and is missing some. The sample holds approximately 110,000 clones; under 90% are singletons and the top ten take less than 45%. Sequenced input: peripheral blood. The receptors originated from a man older than 75 with acute or convalescent COVID-19.

This clone appeared once. The chain carries TRBV5-1 and TRBJ2-1, with D perhaps matching TRBD1 (6 bases). V was pared by 0 bases and J by 6 bases, with 13 bases between. This CDR3 spans 15 amino acids. The germline V gene has CDR1 SGHRS and CDR2 YFSETQ. The CDR3: CASSLATTGFNEQFF. The CDR3 nucleotides read TGCGCCAGCAGCTTGGCCACGACAGGTTTCAATGAGCAGTTCTTC.

The CDR3 coding sequence is TGTGCCAGCAAGAGCGGGACTTCCTATGCGGCCGGGGAGCTGTTTTTT. Translation gives CASKSGTSYAAGELFF. V is TRBV28 and J is TRBJ2-2; 7 bases are a match to TRBD2. Germline CDR1 is MDHEN and CDR2 is SYDVKM. The CDR3 runs to 16 residues. V lost 7 bases and J lost 6; bases outside the gene matches: 14.